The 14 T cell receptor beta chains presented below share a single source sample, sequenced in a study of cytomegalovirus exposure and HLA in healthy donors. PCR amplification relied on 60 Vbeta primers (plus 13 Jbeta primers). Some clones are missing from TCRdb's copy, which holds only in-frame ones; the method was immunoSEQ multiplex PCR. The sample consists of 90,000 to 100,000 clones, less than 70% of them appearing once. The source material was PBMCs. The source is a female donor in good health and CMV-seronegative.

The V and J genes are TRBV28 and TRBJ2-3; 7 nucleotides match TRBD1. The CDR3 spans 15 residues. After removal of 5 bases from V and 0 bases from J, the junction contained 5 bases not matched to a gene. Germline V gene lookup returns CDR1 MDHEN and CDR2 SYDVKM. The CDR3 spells CASSLQGISTDTQYF. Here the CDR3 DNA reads TGTGCCAGCAGTCTACAGGGGATCAGCACAGATACGCAGTATTTT.

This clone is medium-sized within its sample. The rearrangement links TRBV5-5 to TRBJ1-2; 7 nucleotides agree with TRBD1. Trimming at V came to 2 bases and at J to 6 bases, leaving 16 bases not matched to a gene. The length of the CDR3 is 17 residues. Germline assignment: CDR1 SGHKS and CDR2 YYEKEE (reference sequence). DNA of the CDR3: TGTGCCAGCAGCTTCGGGTACCTGACAGGGTTGGAAAATGGCTACACCTTC. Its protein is CASSFGYLTGLENGYTF.

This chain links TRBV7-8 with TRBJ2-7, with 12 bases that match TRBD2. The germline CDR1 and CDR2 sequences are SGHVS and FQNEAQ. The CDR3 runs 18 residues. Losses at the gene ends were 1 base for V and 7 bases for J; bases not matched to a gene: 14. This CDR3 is CASSLVISSGGAIDEQYF. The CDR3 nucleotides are TGTGCCAGCAGCTTAGTAATTTCTAGCGGGGGGGCTATAGATGAGCAGTACTTC.

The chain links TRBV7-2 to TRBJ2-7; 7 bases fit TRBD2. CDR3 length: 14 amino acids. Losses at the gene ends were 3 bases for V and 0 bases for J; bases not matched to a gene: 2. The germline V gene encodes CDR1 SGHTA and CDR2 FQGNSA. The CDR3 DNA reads TGTGCCAGCAGCTTCGGCGGGAGCTCCTACGAGCAGTACTTC. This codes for CASSFGGSSYEQYF.

DNA of the CDR3: TGCGCCAGCAGCCAAGATGGGTCGGGACAGCCCTACGAGCAGTACTTC. This translates into CASSQDGSGQPYEQYF. This chain links TRBV4-3 with TRBJ2-5, with 7 bases lining up with TRBD1. The J call may be incorrect, as the DNA end agrees better with TRBJ2-7. Per germline, CDR1 LGHNA and CDR2 YSLEER. The CDR3 has 16 amino acids.

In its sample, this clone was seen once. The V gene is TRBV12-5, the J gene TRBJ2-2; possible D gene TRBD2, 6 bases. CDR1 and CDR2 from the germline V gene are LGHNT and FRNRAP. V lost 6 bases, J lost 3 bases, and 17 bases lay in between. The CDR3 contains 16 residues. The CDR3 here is CASGGGRGRDTGELFF. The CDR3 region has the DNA TGTGCTAGTGGGGGGGGAAGAGGTCGGGACACCGGGGAGCTGTTTTTT.

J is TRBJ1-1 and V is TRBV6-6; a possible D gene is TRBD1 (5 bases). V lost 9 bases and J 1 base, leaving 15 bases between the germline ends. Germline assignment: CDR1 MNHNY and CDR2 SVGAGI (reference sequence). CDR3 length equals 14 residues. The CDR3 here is CASLQDTSNTEAFF. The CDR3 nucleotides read TGTGCCAGTTTACAGGATACCTCGAACACTGAAGCTTTCTTT.

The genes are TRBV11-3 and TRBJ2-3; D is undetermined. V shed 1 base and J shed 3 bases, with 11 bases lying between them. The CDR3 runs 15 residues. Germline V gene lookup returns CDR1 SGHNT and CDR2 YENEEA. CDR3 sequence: CASSLGRVETDTQYF. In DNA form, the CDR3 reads TGTGCCAGCAGCTTAGGCCGGGTTGAGACAGATACGCAGTATTTT.

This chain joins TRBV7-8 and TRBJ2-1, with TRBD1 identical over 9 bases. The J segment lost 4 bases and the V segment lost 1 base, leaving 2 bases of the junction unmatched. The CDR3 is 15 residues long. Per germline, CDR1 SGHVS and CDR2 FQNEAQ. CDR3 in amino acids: CASSLVTGGYNEQFF. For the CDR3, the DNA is TGTGCCAGCAGCTTAGTGACAGGGGGTTACAATGAGCAGTTCTTC.

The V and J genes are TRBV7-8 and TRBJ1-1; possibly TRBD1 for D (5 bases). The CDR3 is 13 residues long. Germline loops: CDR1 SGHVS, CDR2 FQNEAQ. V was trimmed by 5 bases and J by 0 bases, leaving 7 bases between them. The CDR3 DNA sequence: TGTGCCAGCAGCGGGGACTTGAACACTGAAGCTTTCTTT. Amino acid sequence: CASSGDLNTEAFF. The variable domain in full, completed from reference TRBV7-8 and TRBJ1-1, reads GAGVSQSPRYKVAKRGQDVALRCDPISGHVSLFWYQQALGQGPEFLTYFQNEAQLDKSGLPSDRFFAERPEGSVSTLKIQRTQQEDSAVYLCASSGDLNTEAFFGQGTRLTVV.

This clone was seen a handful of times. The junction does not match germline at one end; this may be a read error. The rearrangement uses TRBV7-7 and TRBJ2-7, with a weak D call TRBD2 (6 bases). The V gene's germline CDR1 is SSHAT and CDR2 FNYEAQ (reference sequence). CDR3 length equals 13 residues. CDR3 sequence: CASSLSGSYEQYF. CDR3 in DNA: TGTGCTAGCAGCCTGAGCGGGTCCTACGAGCAGTACTTC.

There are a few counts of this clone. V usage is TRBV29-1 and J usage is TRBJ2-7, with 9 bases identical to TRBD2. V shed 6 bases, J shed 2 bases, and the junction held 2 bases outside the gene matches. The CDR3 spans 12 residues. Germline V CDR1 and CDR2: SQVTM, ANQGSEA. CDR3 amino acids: CSVGGGAYEQYF. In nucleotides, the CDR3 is TGCAGCGTGGGCGGGGGGGCCTACGAGCAGTACTTC.

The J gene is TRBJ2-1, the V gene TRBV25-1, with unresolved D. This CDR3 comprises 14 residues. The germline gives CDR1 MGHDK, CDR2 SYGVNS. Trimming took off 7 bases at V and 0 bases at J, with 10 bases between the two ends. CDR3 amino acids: CASTTWSSYNEQFF. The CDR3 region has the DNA TGTGCCAGCACGACCTGGAGCTCCTACAATGAGCAGTTCTTC.

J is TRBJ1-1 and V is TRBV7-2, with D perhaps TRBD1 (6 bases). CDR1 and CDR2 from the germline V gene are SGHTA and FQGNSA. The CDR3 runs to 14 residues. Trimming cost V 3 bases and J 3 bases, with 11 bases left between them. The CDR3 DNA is TGTGCCAGCAGCTTGAGTGGGGGCCACACTGAAGCTTTCTTT. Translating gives CASSLSGGHTEAFF.